This is a list of T cell receptor beta chains from one sample in a study of spatial heterogeneity in lung cancer. TCRdb reprocessed the 5' RACE reads with MiXCR, giving one entry per CDR3 protein. The sample has some 23,000 distinct CDR3 sequences, roughly 6.7% seen once. Sequencing was performed on lung tumor tissue, taken at surgery. The origin of the receptors is a male donor with early-stage non-small cell lung cancer. Each CDR3 is given with its conserved first and last residue.

j_call	v_call	cdr3_aa
TRBJ2-5	TRBV11-2	CASSPGGGLQETQYF
TRBJ1-1	TRBV6-2/TRBV6-3	CASSHLLGTNTEAFF
TRBJ2-2	TRBV12-5	CASGLGLGTNTGELFF
TRBJ2-5	TRBV14	CASSAGIRETQYF
TRBJ2-2	TRBV9	CASSVVKGGELFF
TRBJ2-7	TRBV29-1	CSVSAPRGEQYF
TRBJ1-3	TRBV7-8	CASSLLISGNTIYF
TRBJ1-5	TRBV15	CATSRDSYSNQSQHF
TRBJ1-5	TRBV6-2/TRBV6-3	CASLPTGTLLGGNQPQHF
TRBJ2-4	TRBV5-4	CASSLQGRHLAKNIQYF
TRBJ2-3	TRBV6-2/TRBV6-3	CASQRGRMWTDTQYF